This T cell receptor (beta chain) emerged from a study of cytomegalovirus exposure and HLA in healthy donors. Study overall: Among the approximately 370 donors who were genotyped, around 77% fell in the genetic ancestry cluster that is associated with self-reported Caucasian donors.

The PCR employed 60 Vbeta primers together with 13 Jbeta primers. Generated by immunoSEQ multiplex PCR, the TCRdb table keeps only in-frame clones and is missing some. The sample includes roughly 170,000 clones, 70% to 85% of them seen just once. Findings of the study overall: Later analysis found that TCR beta chains associated with HLA were more clonally expanded than other, equally common chains. Because they were indistinguishable, some V segments, including TRBV6-2 and TRBV6-3, were excluded.

Trimming removed 1 base from V and 8 bases from J, with 11 bases in between. The CDR3 runs 13 residues. The germline V gene encodes CDR1 MGHRA and CDR2 YSYEKL. A word on this clone: Its antigen is not known.

The sample comprised PBMCs. This clonotype was obtained from a girl aged 2 to 10 in good health and CMV-seropositive. The chain joins TRBV4-1 to TRBJ1-2, with no clear D. This CDR3 reads CASSQVGAGGYTF. The CDR3 nucleotides read TGCGCCAGCAGCCAAGTTGGTGCGGGGGGCTACACCTTC.